Listed below are T cell receptor beta chains from one sample, sequenced in a study of cytomegalovirus exposure and HLA in healthy donors. TCRdb's copy holds only in-frame clones and misses some; the assay was immunoSEQ multiplex PCR. The sample holds under 150,000 clones; around three quarters are singletons and the top ten take approximately 1%. Sequenced material: PBMCs. These TCRs come from a man aged 18 to 29 in good health and CMV-seronegative. The CDR3 runs from the conserved cysteine through the conserved F or W. The order of the fields is V gene, D gene, clone size, J gene, CDR3 DNA, CDR3 protein. D genes are given only for firm matches. Rows give clone size only sometimes, using once, few, many, or a class for an expanded clone.

V gene: TRBV2
D gene: NA
clone size: NA
J gene: TRBJ1-2
CDR3 DNA: TGTGCCAGCAGTGGGACAGAAGAAAGAGGCTACACCTTC
CDR3 protein: CASSGTEERGYTF

V gene: TRBV5-1
D gene: NA
clone size: NA
J gene: TRBJ2-7
CDR3 DNA: TGCGCCAGCAGCTTGAATAACTACGAGCAGTACTTC
CDR3 protein: CASSLNNYEQYF

V gene: TRBV7-9
D gene: TRBD1
clone size: NA
J gene: TRBJ1-2
CDR3 DNA: TGTGCCAGCAGCTTAGCCGGGACAGCGAGTTATGGCTACACCTTC
CDR3 protein: CASSLAGTASYGYTF

V gene: TRBV9
D gene: NA
clone size: NA
J gene: TRBJ1-2
CDR3 DNA: TGTGCCAGCAGCGTAGGTAGGGGAACTGGCTACACCTTC
CDR3 protein: CASSVGRGTGYTF

V gene: TRBV27
D gene: TRBD1
clone size: NA
J gene: TRBJ1-1
CDR3 DNA: TGTGCCAGCAGTAAACACGGGACAGCTAACACTGAAGCTTTCTTT
CDR3 protein: CASSKHGTANTEAFF

V gene: TRBV7-2
D gene: TRBD1
clone size: NA
J gene: TRBJ1-2
CDR3 DNA: TGTGCCAGCAGCCCAGACAGGGGGCCCTATGGCTACACCTTC
CDR3 protein: CASSPDRGPYGYTF

V gene: TRBV10-2
D gene: TRBD1
clone size: NA
J gene: TRBJ1-2
CDR3 DNA: TGCGCCAGCAGTATGACAGGGATGTCCAGCTACACCTTC
CDR3 protein: CASSMTGMSSYTF

V gene: TRBV11-2
D gene: TRBD1
clone size: NA
J gene: TRBJ1-1
CDR3 DNA: TGTGCCAGCAGCTTAAGGTTCGGGGACAGGAACACTGAAGCTTTCTTT
CDR3 protein: CASSLRFGDRNTEAFF

V gene: TRBV4-2
D gene: NA
clone size: once
J gene: TRBJ1-1
CDR3 DNA: TGTGCCAGCAGCCCTAAAGCCCAGAACACTGAAGCTTTCTTT
CDR3 protein: CASSPKAQNTEAFF

V gene: TRBV30
D gene: NA
clone size: NA
J gene: TRBJ2-2
CDR3 DNA: TGTGCCTGGAGGGACCCGGGACTCAAGGAAACCGGGGAGCTGTTTTTT
CDR3 protein: CAWRDPGLKETGELFF

V gene: TRBV13
D gene: TRBD1
clone size: few
J gene: TRBJ1-1
CDR3 DNA: TGTGCCAGCAGCGCCGACAGGGTTCAAGCTTTCTTT
CDR3 protein: CASSADRVQAFF

V gene: TRBV7-9
D gene: NA
clone size: NA
J gene: TRBJ1-4
CDR3 DNA: TGTGCCAGCAGCCCCCCTCGGGATGAAAAACTGTTTTTT
CDR3 protein: CASSPPRDEKLFF

V gene: TRBV2
D gene: TRBD1
clone size: NA
J gene: TRBJ2-7
CDR3 DNA: TGTGCCAGCTCATGGAGAGGAACAGGGGCGAAGTACGAGCAGTACTTC
CDR3 protein: CASSWRGTGAKYEQYF

V gene: TRBV7-9
D gene: TRBD1
clone size: NA
J gene: TRBJ2-7
CDR3 DNA: TGTGCCAGCAGCTTAGTACGGGACAGGGGAGACGAGCAGTACTTC
CDR3 protein: CASSLVRDRGDEQYF

V gene: TRBV10-1
D gene: TRBD2
clone size: NA
J gene: TRBJ2-2
CDR3 DNA: TGCGCCAGCAGTGAGACCCGGGGCGGGGGTAACACCGGGGAGCTGTTTTTT
CDR3 protein: CASSETRGGGNTGELFF

V gene: TRBV7-3
D gene: NA
clone size: few
J gene: TRBJ1-1
CDR3 DNA: TGTGCCAGCAGCTCAGGACAGACAAAATTCTTT
CDR3 protein: CASSSGQTKFF

V gene: TRBV6-5
D gene: TRBD2
clone size: few
J gene: TRBJ2-7
CDR3 DNA: TGTGCCAGCAGTATGGGACTAGAAAACCCCTACGAGCAGTACTTC
CDR3 protein: CASSMGLENPYEQYF

V gene: TRBV4-3
D gene: TRBD1
clone size: NA
J gene: TRBJ2-1
CDR3 DNA: TGCGCCAGCAGCCAATCGACAGGGCTGCACAATGAGCAGTTCTTC
CDR3 protein: CASSQSTGLHNEQFF

V gene: TRBV5-1
D gene: TRBD1
clone size: NA
J gene: TRBJ2-6
CDR3 DNA: TGCGCCAGCAGCTTGGGGCAGGGGGCTGCTGGGGCCAACGTCCTGACTTTC
CDR3 protein: CASSLGQGAAGANVLTF

V gene: TRBV19
D gene: TRBD1
clone size: once
J gene: TRBJ1-2
CDR3 DNA: TGTGCCAGTAGTGGACAGGGATTTAACTATGGCTACACCTTC
CDR3 protein: CASSGQGFNYGYTF

V gene: TRBV7-9
D gene: NA
clone size: NA
J gene: TRBJ2-1
CDR3 DNA: TGTGCCAGCAGCTTAAGGGGCGCCTACAATGAGCAGTTCTTC
CDR3 protein: CASSLRGAYNEQFF

V gene: TRBV7-9
D gene: NA
clone size: NA
J gene: TRBJ1-4
CDR3 DNA: TGTGCCAGCAGCTTCCAGGGGACTAATGAAAAACTGTTTTTT
CDR3 protein: CASSFQGTNEKLFF

V gene: TRBV30
D gene: NA
clone size: NA
J gene: TRBJ1-5
CDR3 DNA: TGTGCCTGGAGTGTTGGGCAGGGCGTTCAGACCCAGCATTTT
CDR3 protein: CAWSVGQGVQTQHF

V gene: TRBV9
D gene: NA
clone size: once
J gene: TRBJ2-3
CDR3 DNA: TGTGCCAGCAGCGCCCGCCGGGACTTTTCAGATACGCAGTATTTT
CDR3 protein: CASSARRDFSDTQYF

V gene: TRBV13
D gene: NA
clone size: NA
J gene: TRBJ1-2
CDR3 DNA: TGTGCCAGCAGCCACCGCCCGTCGGGGGTGGGTGGCTACACCTTC
CDR3 protein: CASSHRPSGVGGYTF

V gene: TRBV19
D gene: NA
clone size: once
J gene: TRBJ2-5
CDR3 DNA: TGTGCCAGTAGTATAGTCGGTTTACGGCCGGGGACCCAGTACTTC
CDR3 protein: CASSIVGLRPGTQYF

V gene: TRBV5-1
D gene: NA
clone size: few
J gene: TRBJ1-4
CDR3 DNA: TGCGCCAGCAGCTCGACAGCGGGGAATGAAAAACTGTTTTTT
CDR3 protein: CASSSTAGNEKLFF

V gene: TRBV19
D gene: TRBD1
clone size: NA
J gene: TRBJ1-1
CDR3 DNA: TGTGCCAGTAGTACTCAGGGGGGCACTGAAGCTTTCTTT
CDR3 protein: CASSTQGGTEAFF

V gene: TRBV5-1
D gene: TRBD1
clone size: NA
J gene: TRBJ1-4
CDR3 DNA: TGCGCCAGCAGCCCTTGGACAGGGGATGAAAAACTGTTTTTT
CDR3 protein: CASSPWTGDEKLFF

V gene: TRBV28
D gene: NA
clone size: NA
J gene: TRBJ1-2
CDR3 DNA: TGTGCCAGCAGTTCCTTTGACAGATTCTATGGCTACACCTTC
CDR3 protein: CASSSFDRFYGYTF

V gene: TRBV7-9
D gene: TRBD2
clone size: once
J gene: TRBJ2-1
CDR3 DNA: TGTGCCAGCAGCTTACCCGGGGGGTACAATGAGCAGTTCTTC
CDR3 protein: CASSLPGGYNEQFF

V gene: TRBV30
D gene: TRBD1
clone size: NA
J gene: TRBJ1-1
CDR3 DNA: TGTGCCTGGGGGACAGAAGAAGCTTTCTTT
CDR3 protein: CAWGTEEAFF

V gene: TRBV7-9
D gene: TRBD1
clone size: NA
J gene: TRBJ2-5
CDR3 DNA: TGTGCCAGCAGCCTCATAGGGACAGGGGCAGAGACCCAGTACTTC
CDR3 protein: CASSLIGTGAETQYF

V gene: TRBV9
D gene: TRBD1
clone size: NA
J gene: TRBJ2-7
CDR3 DNA: TGTGCCAGCAGCGTAGGTGGGACAGGCCTCTCCTACGAGCAGTACTTC
CDR3 protein: CASSVGGTGLSYEQYF

V gene: TRBV2
D gene: TRBD1
clone size: NA
J gene: TRBJ1-1
CDR3 DNA: TGTGCCAGCAGTGCAGGACAGGGGGCCACTGAAGCTTTCTTT
CDR3 protein: CASSAGQGATEAFF

V gene: TRBV6-5
D gene: TRBD1
clone size: NA
J gene: TRBJ1-2
CDR3 DNA: TGTGCCAGCAGTAGGACAGGAGCGCACTATGGCTACACCTTC
CDR3 protein: CASSRTGAHYGYTF

V gene: TRBV29-1
D gene: NA
clone size: NA
J gene: TRBJ2-7
CDR3 DNA: TGCAGCGTTGGATCGGGATCCGAGCAGTACTTC
CDR3 protein: CSVGSGSEQYF

V gene: TRBV4-3
D gene: TRBD1
clone size: NA
J gene: TRBJ1-2
CDR3 DNA: TGCGCCAGCAGCCCGCGTACAGGGGGCAACTATGGCTACACCTTC
CDR3 protein: CASSPRTGGNYGYTF

V gene: TRBV6-5
D gene: TRBD1
clone size: NA
J gene: TRBJ2-5
CDR3 DNA: TGTGCCAGCAGTGCGGGACAGGGGGGACAAGAGACCCAGTACTTC
CDR3 protein: CASSAGQGGQETQYF

V gene: TRBV5-1
D gene: NA
clone size: few
J gene: TRBJ2-7
CDR3 DNA: TGCGCCAGCAGCTCTGACAGGTACGAGCAGTACTTC
CDR3 protein: CASSSDRYEQYF

V gene: TRBV6-5
D gene: TRBD1
clone size: NA
J gene: TRBJ1-1
CDR3 DNA: TGTGCCAGCAGTAAATACAGGGGGCAAGGAACTGAAGCTTTCTTT
CDR3 protein: CASSKYRGQGTEAFF

V gene: TRBV7-3
D gene: NA
clone size: NA
J gene: TRBJ2-3
CDR3 DNA: TGTGCCAGCAGCTTAAGTGGGGGGGCGGGAGATACGCAGTATTTT
CDR3 protein: CASSLSGGAGDTQYF

V gene: TRBV5-1
D gene: NA
clone size: NA
J gene: TRBJ2-5
CDR3 DNA: TGCGCCAGCAGCTTGAGCCCCCAAGAGACCCAGTACTTC
CDR3 protein: CASSLSPQETQYF

V gene: TRBV18
D gene: NA
clone size: NA
J gene: TRBJ1-2
CDR3 DNA: TGTGCCAGCTCACGGAACCACAGGGAAAACTATGGCTACACCTTC
CDR3 protein: CASSRNHRENYGYTF

V gene: TRBV29-1
D gene: NA
clone size: once
J gene: TRBJ2-1
CDR3 DNA: TGCAGCGATTCGGACCTAGCGAGAGGTTACAATGAGCAGTTCTTC
CDR3 protein: CSDSDLARGYNEQFF

V gene: TRBV6-5
D gene: NA
clone size: NA
J gene: TRBJ2-2
CDR3 DNA: TGTGCCAGCATGGTTAGTGGGGCAGGAGCCGGGGAGCTGTTTTTT
CDR3 protein: CASMVSGAGAGELFF

V gene: TRBV5-6
D gene: TRBD2
clone size: NA
J gene: TRBJ2-1
CDR3 DNA: TGTGCCAGCAGCTACCCTAGCGGCAATGAGCAGTTCTTC
CDR3 protein: CASSYPSGNEQFF

V gene: TRBV20-1
D gene: NA
clone size: few
J gene: TRBJ2-3
CDR3 DNA: TGCAGTGCGAGCGGTACAGATACGCAGTATTTT
CDR3 protein: CSASGTDTQYF

V gene: TRBV5-8
D gene: TRBD1
clone size: NA
J gene: TRBJ2-1
CDR3 DNA: TGTGCCAGCAGCTTGGGGGACAGGGCCGTCTCCTACAATGAGCAGTTCTTC
CDR3 protein: CASSLGDRAVSYNEQFF

V gene: TRBV6-5
D gene: TRBD1
clone size: NA
J gene: TRBJ2-7
CDR3 DNA: TGTGCCAGCAGCAAACAGGGGTGGGAGCAGTACTTC
CDR3 protein: CASSKQGWEQYF